A selection of T cell receptor beta chains follows, all from one sample in a study of beta chain features in type 1 diabetes. Here immunoSEQ multiplex PCR was the method, and the copy in TCRdb shows in-frame clones only, minus some. The profile covers approximately 300,000 clones, with 9.5% to 12% appearing a single time and about 0.014% taken by the ten largest. The sequencing input was naive CD4+ T cells from blood. The receptors come from a woman aged 30 to 39 in good health. CDR3s include the opening cysteine and the closing phenylalanine or tryptophan. Fields, in order: clone size, V gene, J gene, D gene, CDR3 protein, CDR3 DNA. The D gene is left open where the match is weak. Expanded clones get a size class; other rows say once, few or many, or leave the size out.

>-|TRBV28|TRBJ1-5|-
CASSVSVNSNQPQHF
TGTGCCAGCAGCGTGTCGGTTAATAGCAATCAGCCCCAGCATTTT
>-|TRBV7-3|TRBJ2-6|-
CASSLTGSGANVLTF
TGTGCCAGCAGCTTGACGGGGTCTGGGGCCAACGTCCTGACTTTC
>-|TRBV7-2|TRBJ2-5|TRBD2
CASSLARTRQETQYF
TGTGCCAGCAGCTTAGCGAGGACTAGGCAAGAGACCCAGTACTTC
>-|TRBV30|TRBJ1-5|TRBD1
CAWSLLQGTQPQHF
TGTGCCTGGAGTCTCCTACAGGGGACTCAGCCCCAGCATTTT
>-|TRBV5-1|TRBJ1-2|TRBD1
CASSSGQSGYTF
TGCGCCAGCAGCTCGGGACAGTCTGGCTACACCTTC
>few|TRBV28|TRBJ2-1|-
CASSSSNWYLFF
TGTGCCAGCAGTTCCTCAAACTGGTACCTGTTCTTC
>few|TRBV28|TRBJ1-2|TRBD1
CASSRDRADGYTF
TGTGCCAGCAGCCGTGACAGGGCGGATGGCTACACCTTC
>-|TRBV6-6|TRBJ1-6|TRBD1
CASSPSTGQGPPLHF
TGTGCCAGCAGTCCGTCGACGGGACAGGGGCCACCCCTCCACTTT
>few|TRBV28|TRBJ2-7|-
CASSPLQGPIDTYEQYF
TGTGCCAGCAGTCCCCTCCAGGGGCCCATAGATACATACGAGCAGTACTTC
>-|TRBV7-9|TRBJ2-1|TRBD2
CASSPSGLAGVNEQFF
TGTGCCAGCAGCCCCTCGGGACTAGCGGGAGTTAATGAGCAGTTCTTC
>-|TRBV28|TRBJ1-2|-
CASRPQGHRDYGYTF
TGTGCCAGCAGGCCCCAGGGACATCGGGACTATGGCTACACCTTC
>-|TRBV5-6|TRBJ2-1|-
CASSSSWLGYNEQFF
TGTGCCAGCAGTAGCTCGTGGCTCGGCTACAATGAGCAGTTCTTC
>few|TRBV18|TRBJ2-7|TRBD1
CASSPQGAREQYF
TGTGCCAGCTCACCTCAGGGGGCGAGGGAGCAGTACTTC
>-|TRBV7-2|TRBJ2-4|-
CASSGTWTEKNIQYF
TGTGCCAGCAGCGGGACATGGACAGAGAAAAACATTCAGTACTTC
>-|TRBV19|TRBJ2-7|TRBD2
CASSTGTTGDYEQYF
TGTGCCAGTAGCACCGGGACTACGGGTGATTACGAGCAGTACTTC
>few|TRBV29-1|TRBJ2-7|-
CSVEDGLSSYEQYF
TGCAGCGTTGAAGATGGGCTCTCCTCCTACGAGCAGTACTTC
>few|TRBV29-1|TRBJ2-3|TRBD1
CSSSQGASTDTQYF
TGCAGCTCATCCCAGGGGGCGAGCACAGATACGCAGTATTTT
>few|TRBV25-1|TRBJ1-4|TRBD1
CASSEYRGSREKLFF
TGTGCCAGCAGTGAATACAGGGGGTCGCGAGAAAAACTGTTTTTT
>-|TRBV13|TRBJ1-3|TRBD1
CASSRTGSPSGNTIYF
TGTGCCAGCAGCCGGACAGGGAGCCCTTCTGGAAACACCATATATTTT
>-|TRBV25-1|TRBJ2-3|TRBD2
CASSQGLAASTDTQYF
TGTGCCAGCAGTCAGGGACTAGCGGCTAGCACAGATACGCAGTATTTT
>few|TRBV11-2|TRBJ2-7|TRBD2
CASSYQTSGYEQYF
TGTGCCAGCAGCTATCAGACTAGCGGCTACGAGCAGTACTTC
>-|TRBV27|TRBJ2-7|TRBD1
CASRRPGGLSYEQYF
TGTGCCAGCAGGAGACCAGGGGGCTTATCCTACGAGCAGTACTTC
>few|TRBV28|TRBJ2-6|-
CASSLSTGTGANVLTF
TGTGCCAGCAGTTTATCCACAGGGACTGGGGCCAACGTCCTGACTTTC
>few|TRBV7-2|TRBJ2-1|TRBD2
CASSLTLAGVGNEQFF
TGTGCCAGCAGCTTAACTCTAGCGGGAGTAGGCAATGAGCAGTTCTTC
>few|TRBV7-8|TRBJ1-2|-
CASRRTPSGDGYTF
TGTGCCAGCCGAAGGACACCCAGTGGAGATGGCTACACCTTC
>few|TRBV6-6|TRBJ2-2|TRBD1
CASSYTGGSGELFF
TGTGCCAGCAGTTACACAGGGGGGAGCGGGGAGCTGTTTTTT
>-|TRBV6-5|TRBJ2-3|-
CASSYSEGADTQYF
TGTGCCAGCAGTTACTCGGAGGGGGCTGATACGCAGTATTTT
>-|TRBV19|TRBJ1-5|-
CATSRGVQSAQHF
TGTGCCACCTCAAGGGGTGTCCAATCAGCCCAGCATTTT
>few|TRBV11-1|TRBJ2-1|-
CASSLAGPNEQFF
TGTGCCAGCAGCTTAGCGGGGCCAAATGAGCAGTTCTTC
>-|TRBV11-3|TRBJ2-1|-
CASSLEGAGSGYNEQFF
TGTGCCAGCAGCTTAGAGGGGGCTGGCAGCGGATACAATGAGCAGTTCTTC
>few|TRBV18|TRBJ2-1|TRBD2
CASSVAGGPEYKQFF
TGTGCCAGCTCCGTAGCGGGAGGGCCAGAGTATAAGCAGTTCTTC
>few|TRBV25-1|TRBJ2-7|-
CASTGEEYF
TGTGCCAGCACAGGGGAAGAGTACTTC
>few|TRBV7-9|TRBJ1-2|-
CASSFARGAWHGYTF
TGTGCCAGCAGCTTCGCCCGGGGGGCTTGGCATGGCTACACCTTC
>-|TRBV4-3|TRBJ2-2|-
CASSQDVSSGPYTGELFF
TGCGCCAGCAGCCAAGATGTGTCGAGCGGTCCCTACACCGGGGAGCTGTTTTTT
>few|TRBV18|TRBJ2-2|TRBD1
CASSFPGTGTGELFF
TGTGCCAGCTCATTTCCCGGGACAGGGACCGGGGAGCTGTTTTTT
>few|TRBV19|TRBJ2-3|-
CASSMGGGPADTQYF
TGTGCCAGTAGTATGGGAGGAGGGCCCGCAGATACGCAGTATTTT
>few|TRBV27|TRBJ1-5|TRBD1
CASSLYQYPEGAHQPQHF
TGTGCCAGCAGTTTATATCAATACCCTGAGGGGGCACATCAGCCCCAGCATTTT
>-|TRBV19|TRBJ2-5|TRBD2
CASSPQRLAGGTLETQYF
TGTGCCAGTAGTCCCCAACGACTAGCGGGAGGGACCTTGGAGACCCAGTACTTC
>few|TRBV6-6|TRBJ2-1|TRBD2
CASRRGLAGGPDEQFF
TGTGCCAGCAGAAGAGGACTAGCGGGAGGTCCGGATGAGCAGTTCTTC
>-|TRBV9|TRBJ1-1|-
CASSVAQDTEAFF
TGTGCCAGCAGCGTAGCTCAGGACACTGAAGCTTTCTTT
>few|TRBV7-9|TRBJ2-3|-
CASSLNAVDTQYF
TGTGCCAGCAGCCTTAACGCGGTGGATACGCAGTATTTT
>few|TRBV19|TRBJ2-5|-
CASSIRRGMETQYF
TGTGCCAGTAGTATACGCAGGGGTATGGAGACCCAGTACTTC
>-|TRBV5-1|TRBJ2-7|-
CASSFVGGRQYEQYF
TGCGCCAGCAGCTTCGTTGGGGGCAGGCAGTACGAGCAGTACTTC
>few|TRBV28|TRBJ1-2|-
CASSLYTGRYGYTF
TGTGCCAGCAGTTTGTATACAGGGAGATATGGCTACACCTTC
>few|TRBV11-1|TRBJ2-2|-
CASSTRLGRGTNTGELFF
TGTGCCAGCAGCACCCGTCTAGGAAGGGGGACGAACACCGGGGAGCTGTTTTTT
>few|TRBV29-1|TRBJ2-7|-
CSVRDTRTYEQYF
TGCAGCGTCCGGGACACCCGTACCTACGAGCAGTACTTC
>-|TRBV29-1|TRBJ2-7|-
CSVVIGSWEQYF
TGCAGCGTTGTTATCGGTTCTTGGGAGCAGTACTTC
>few|TRBV11-2|TRBJ2-1|-
CASSLVQFNEQFF
TGTGCCAGCAGCTTAGTCCAGTTCAATGAGCAGTTCTTC
>few|TRBV5-5|TRBJ2-5|-
CASSPGGEETQYF
TGTGCCAGCAGCCCCGGGGGTGAAGAGACCCAGTACTTC
>-|TRBV7-9|TRBJ2-3|TRBD2
CASSVTSGVITDTQYF
TGTGCCAGCAGCGTAACTAGCGGCGTGATCACAGATACGCAGTATTTT
>-|TRBV28|TRBJ1-1|-
CASSALGDTEAFF
TGTGCCAGCAGCGCCCTAGGGGACACTGAAGCTTTCTTT